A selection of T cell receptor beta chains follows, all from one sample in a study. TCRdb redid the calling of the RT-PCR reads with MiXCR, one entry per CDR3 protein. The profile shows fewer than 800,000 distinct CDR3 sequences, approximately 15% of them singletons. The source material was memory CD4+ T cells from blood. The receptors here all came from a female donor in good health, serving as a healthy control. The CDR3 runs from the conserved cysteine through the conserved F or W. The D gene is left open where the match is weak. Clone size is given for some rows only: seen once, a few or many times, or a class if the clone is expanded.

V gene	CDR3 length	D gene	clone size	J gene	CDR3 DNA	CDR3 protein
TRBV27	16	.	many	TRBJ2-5	TGTGCCAGCAGTCAACTCGGGGCTAGCATGGGGGAGACCCAGTACTTC	CASSQLGASMGETQYF
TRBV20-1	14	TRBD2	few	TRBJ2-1	TGCAGTGCGGCATCTAGCGGGCCTAACAATGAGCAGTTCTTC	CSAASSGPNNEQFF
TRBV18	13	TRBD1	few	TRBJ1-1	TGTGCCAGCTCGGTCGGGACAGCCGATGAAGCTTTCTTT	CASSVGTADEAFF
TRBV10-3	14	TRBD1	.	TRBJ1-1	TGTGCCATCACCTTCGACAGGGTGAACACTGAAGCTTTCTTT	CAITFDRVNTEAFF
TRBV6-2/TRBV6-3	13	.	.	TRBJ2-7	TGTGCCAGCAGTTCCAATGGGGTGAACGAGGAGTACTTC	CASSSNGVNEEYF
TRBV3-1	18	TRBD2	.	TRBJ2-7	TGTGCCAGCAGCCGCCCGGGACTAGCGGCTAAGAGCTCCTACGAGCAGTACTTC	CASSRPGLAAKSSYEQYF
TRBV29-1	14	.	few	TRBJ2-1	TGCAGCGCCTCCGGGACGGCGGGATCAAATGAGCAGTTCTTC	CSASGTAGSNEQFF
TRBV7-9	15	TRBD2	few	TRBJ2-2	TGTGCCAGCAGTTTTGCGGGAGCGGGGACCGGGGAGCTGTTTTTT	CASSFAGAGTGELFF
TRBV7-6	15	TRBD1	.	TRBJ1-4	TGTGCCAGCAGCCCCGGGACAGGGGTTAATGAAAAACTGTTTTTT	CASSPGTGVNEKLFF
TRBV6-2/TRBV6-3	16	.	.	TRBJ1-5	TGTGCCAGCAGTTACTCGTCAGCTAGACCCAATCAGCCCCAGCATTTT	CASSYSSARPNQPQHF
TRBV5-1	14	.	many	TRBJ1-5	TGCGCCAGCAGCTTGGGGTCAGAGAGTCAGCCCCAGCATTTT	CASSLGSESQPQHF
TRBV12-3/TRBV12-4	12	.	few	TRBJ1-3	TGTGCCAGCAGTTTCAGGGGAAACACCATATATTTT	CASSFRGNTIYF
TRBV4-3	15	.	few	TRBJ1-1	TGCGCCAGCAGCCAAGTTGTTGCTGTGAACACTGAAGCTTTCTTT	CASSQVVAVNTEAFF
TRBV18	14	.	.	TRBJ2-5	TGTGCCAGCTCGGGAGCCGGTCCCGCGGAGACCCAGTACTTC	CASSGAGPAETQYF
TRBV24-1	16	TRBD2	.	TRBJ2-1	TGTGCCACCAGTGACATGGGACTAGCGGGATATAATGAGCAGTTCTTC	CATSDMGLAGYNEQFF